The source of this T cell receptor beta chain is a study of cytomegalovirus exposure and HLA in healthy donors. A remark on this clone: Other DNA sequences in this sample translate to the same CDR3.

Trimming took 6 bases from V and 2 from J, leaving 11 bases between them. The CDR3 contains 14 residues. Germline V gives CDR1 SNHLY, CDR2 FYNNEI. A multiplex PCR was run with 60 Vbeta primers and 13 Jbeta primers. Generated by immunoSEQ multiplex PCR, the TCRdb table keeps only in-frame clones and is missing some. The sample carries 100,000 or so clones, 81% recorded once. This clonotype originated in a human donor in good health. The source material was PBMCs. This sequence joins TRBV2 and TRBJ1-5; tentatively, D is TRBD1 (5 bases). CDR3 protein: CASRPGLGNQPQHF. CDR3 DNA: TGTGCCAGCAGACCGGGACTTGGCAATCAGCCCCAGCATTTT.